Included here is one T cell receptor beta chain sequence, with context. Its antigen is unknown. The quantity of total RNA per TCR library was about 3.5 ug. Reanalyzing the 5' RACE reads, TCRdb keeps one entry per CDR3 protein, without DNA. Its listing shows about 160,000 distinct CDR3 sequences. This specimen belongs to a study of monozygotic twins with inflammatory bowel disease. Findings and caveats of the study: IBD patients displayed reduced TCRbeta diversity (inverse Simpson) when set against healthy co-twins. Perhaps reflecting limited power, concordant and discordant twins did not differ in repertoire similarity. Especially where disease activity was present, IBD patients had fewer clonotypes in common with others than healthy twins did.

This TCR was sampled from a human donor with ulcerative colitis or Crohn's disease, or a healthy co-twin of an affected twin (not recorded which). The material sequenced was blood.

CDR3 sequence: CASRLAGGLNEQFF. This chain uses TRBV5-4 with TRBJ2-1; TCRdb's D call of TRBD1 is untestable without DNA. The CDR3 consists of 14 residues. CDR1 is SGHNT, CDR2 YYREEE, per germline (reference sequence).